This TCR beta chain came from a study of prognosis after radiotherapy for stage I lung cancer. Study summary: After radiotherapy, about 14 showed no significant progression while four developed distant metastases (median roughly seven months).

Researchers used two-round multiplex PCR to amplify TCR beta CDR3 starting from genomic DNA. Primers were specific to each TRBV and TRBJ gene in first-round PCR. TCRdb re-called the multiplex PCR reads with MiXCR, one entry per CDR3 protein. Among tens of thousands of distinct CDR3 sequences, about 30% were seen once, and the ten largest hold under 10%. Turning to this clonotype: Its antigen remains unidentified.

Study observations and caveats: Median unique TCR clones dropped from roughly 10,000 to 7,000 after stereotactic body radiation therapy. In patients who developed distant metastases, Shannon entropy measured after stereotactic body radiation therapy was lower, and baseline Shannon entropy was not associated with metastases.

V was trimmed by 2 bases and J by 4 bases, leaving 9 bases between them. Germline loops: CDR1 MNHNS, CDR2 SASEGT. The length of the CDR3 is 14 residues. The chain combines TRBV6-1 with TRBJ1-3; D perhaps matches TRBD1 (5 bases). Sequenced here: PBMCs, sampled before or after stereotactic body radiation therapy (not recorded which). The clonotype was recovered from a donor aged 50 or older with non-small cell lung cancer. The CDR3 protein is CASSERGVGNTIYF. The CDR3 DNA sequence: TGTGCCAGCAGTGAAAGGGGTGTAGGAAACACCATATATTTT.